One and the same sample provided the 20 T cell receptor beta chains below, sequenced in a study of CD4 T cells in relation to SARS-CoV-2 and coronaviruses. TCRdb keeps only in-frame clones here, not all; method: immunoSEQ multiplex PCR. Of roughly 61,000 clones detected, approximately 90% appear once; the ten largest clones hold around 1.3%. Unexposed donor CD4+ T cells date from about 2010-2018, before the COVID-19 pandemic. Sequencing used memory CD4+ T cells from PBMCs. The source is a human donor in good health.

This chain uses TRBV5-1 with TRBJ1-6; perhaps TRBD1 as D (5 bases). The CDR3 totals 15 residues. The germline gives CDR1 SGHRS, CDR2 YFSETQ. V was cut by 0 bases and J by 5 bases, with 9 bases left in between. CDR3 amino acids: CASSLGQRNNSPLHF. In DNA, the CDR3 is TGCGCCAGCAGCTTGGGACAGCGAAATAATTCACCCCTCCACTTT.

The CDR3 region has the DNA TGTGCCAGCTGGCGAAACGGAGGGAACACTGAAGCTTTCTTT. Translated: CASWRNGGNTEAFF. V gene TRBV27 combines with J gene TRBJ1-1; D not resolved. Germline lookup yields CDR1 MNHEY and CDR2 SMNVEV (reference sequence). The CDR3 is made up of 14 amino acids. Trimming took 8 bases from V and 1 from J, leaving 14 bases between them.

The chain is built from TRBV7-9 and TRBJ2-5; D might be TRBD1 (6 bases). The CDR3 is made up of 13 amino acids. V dropped 1 base and J dropped 7 bases, with 10 bases sitting between them. Germline V lookup: CDR1 SEHNR, CDR2 FQNEAQ (reference sequence). CDR3 amino acids: CASSLGTGRTQYF. CDR3 coding DNA: TGTGCCAGCAGCTTAGGTACAGGGAGGACCCAGTACTTC. Full variable domain (remainder filled in from reference TRBV7-9 and TRBJ2-5): DTGVSQNPRHKITKRGQNVTFRCDPISEHNRLYWYRQTLGQGPEFLTYFQNEAQLEKSRLLSDRFSAERPKGSFSTLEIQRTEQGDSAMYLCASSLGTGRTQYFGPGTRLLVL.

This rearrangement joins TRBV2 to TRBJ2-7; TRBD1 matches at 7 bases. Germline V CDR1 and CDR2: SNHLY, FYNNEI. The CDR3 covers 15 residues. V lost 5 bases, J lost 3 bases, and 10 bases stayed unmatched. The CDR3 DNA follows: TGTGCCAGCAGTAGCGACAGGGTTAGGAACTACGAGCAGTACTTC. Translation gives CASSSDRVRNYEQYF.

The chain carries TRBV5-1 and TRBJ2-3; D might be TRBD2 (5 bases). The CDR3 runs 15 residues. V dropped 6 bases and J dropped 3 bases, with 17 bases sitting between them. Germline values: CDR1 SGHRS, CDR2 YFSETQ. Here the CDR3 DNA reads TGCGCCAGCACCCCCTACAGAGGGATTACAGATACGCAGTATTTT. Residues: CASTPYRGITDTQYF.

The chain recombines TRBV7-9 with TRBJ2-7; D gene uncertain. The CDR3 loop spans 12 amino acids. CDR1 is SEHNR, CDR2 FQNEAQ, per germline (reference sequence). V was shortened by 2 bases and J by 7 bases, with 9 bases between the two germline ends. The CDR3 coding sequence is TGTGCCAGCAGCTTAACCCCGGATGAGCAGTACTTC. Translation gives CASSLTPDEQYF.

The V and J genes are TRBV28 and TRBJ2-1, with D perhaps matching TRBD1 (6 bases). This CDR3 has 14 amino acids. In germline, CDR1 is MDHEN, CDR2 SYDVKM. V gave up 6 bases and J gave up 8 bases, with 17 bases separating them. The CDR3 DNA is TGTGCCAGCAGCCGCCTCTTGACAGGCGATGAGCAGTTCTTC. Translated: CASSRLLTGDEQFF.

The CDR3 protein is CASSLGTWGQFAGELFF. CDR3 bases: TGTGCCAGCAGCTTAGGAACCTGGGGGCAGTTCGCCGGGGAGCTGTTTTTT. V gene TRBV7-2 combines with J gene TRBJ2-2; possibly TRBD1 for D (6 bases). The V end lost 1 base, the J end lost 6 bases, and 18 bases lay between the germline ends. The CDR3 contains 17 residues. Germline assignment: CDR1 SGHTA and CDR2 FQGNSA.

The chain recombines TRBV19 with TRBJ1-1; weak D call: TRBD1 (5 bases). The V gene lost 10 bases and the J gene lost 0 bases, with 15 bases spanning the gap. Germline lookup yields CDR1 LNHDA and CDR2 SQIVND (reference sequence). The CDR3 spans 14 residues. The CDR3 nucleotides are TGTGCCACCACCTTTAGGGGTTTGAACACTGAAGCTTTCTTT. It translates to CATTFRGLNTEAFF.

On this clone: Other DNA sequences in this specimen translate into the identical CDR3. The rearrangement links TRBV19 to TRBJ1-1; D is unresolved. From germline, CDR1 is LNHDA and CDR2 SQIVND (reference sequence). The CDR3 spans 14 residues. V was shortened by 6 bases and J by 4 bases, with 15 bases between the two germline ends. The CDR3 sequence is CASSSSPAGTEAFF. Written as DNA, the CDR3 is TGTGCCAGTAGCTCTTCCCCAGCGGGCACTGAAGCTTTCTTT.

The chain carries TRBV6-2 or TRBV6-3 and TRBJ2-1; 13 nucleotides line up with TRBD2. This CDR3 has 15 amino acids. Unmatched junction bases numbered 3, after V lost 6 bases and J lost 4 bases. The germline V gene has CDR1 MNHEY and CDR2 SVGEGT. The CDR3 sequence is CASSRTSGGYNEQFF. CDR3 coding DNA: TGTGCCAGCAGCAGGACTAGCGGGGGATACAATGAGCAGTTCTTC.

CDR3 region: CASSKEGASEKLFF. The CDR3 region has the DNA TGTGCCAGCAGTAAAGAGGGGGCGAGTGAAAAACTGTTTTTT. The chain recombines TRBV3-1 (or the pseudogene TRBV3-2) with TRBJ1-4, with 7 bases fitting TRBD1. The CDR3 contains 14 residues. Germline-derived CDR1 and CDR2 are LGHDT and YNNKEL (reference sequence). Germline trimming cut 6 bases from V and 7 bases from J; bases unmatched to any gene: 8.

This clone was observed a single time. V and J are TRBV28 and TRBJ2-3, with 7 bases identical to TRBD2. Looked up from germline, CDR1 is MDHEN and CDR2 is SYDVKM. Trimming removed 6 bases from V and 2 bases from J; junction bases left unmatched: 8. The CDR3 loop spans 15 amino acids. The CDR3 DNA sequence: TGTGCCAGCAGCGCCCCGGGACTACCCACAGATACGCAGTATTTT. This gives the protein CASSAPGLPTDTQYF.

V usage is TRBV19 and J usage is TRBJ2-7; TRBD1 aligns across 9 bases. The CDR3 consists of 15 residues. Germline V CDR1 and CDR2: LNHDA, SQIVND (reference sequence). The junction had 7 bases not matched to a gene; V was cut back by 3 bases and J by 4 bases. The CDR3 loop reads CASSMPGTGQYEQYF. As DNA, the CDR3 is TGTGCCAGTAGTATGCCCGGGACAGGGCAATACGAGCAGTACTTC.

The chain combines TRBV15 with TRBJ2-7; 7 bases line up with TRBD1. The CDR3 covers 14 residues. CDR1 is LNHNV, CDR2 YYDKDF, per germline (reference sequence). With V trimmed by 3 bases and J by 4 bases, 6 bases remained unmatched. CDR3 DNA sequence: TGTGCCACCAGCAGGGATAAGGGGGCATACGAGCAGTACTTC. Translated, it gives CATSRDKGAYEQYF. The full variable domain, completed using reference TRBV15 and TRBJ2-7, is DAMVIQNPRYQVTQFGKPVTLSCSQTLNHNVMYWYQQKSSQAPKLLFHYYDKDFNNEADTPDNFQSRRPNTSFCFLDIRSPGLGDTAMYLCATSRDKGAYEQYFGPGTRLTVT.

This clone was picked up one time. CDR3 bases: TGTGCCAGCAGCCAAGTCCACACTGAAGCTTTCTTT. The encoded protein is CASSQVHTEAFF. V gene TRBV3-1 (or the pseudogene TRBV3-2) combines with J gene TRBJ1-1; no reliable D call. This CDR3 is 12 amino acids long. CDR1 is LGHDT and CDR2 is YNNKEL in the germline V gene (reference sequence). Trimming removed 1 base at V and 3 bases at J, with 3 bases between.

The rearrangement uses TRBV5-1 and TRBJ2-1, with 13 bases matching TRBD2. Germline V gene data show CDR1 as SGHRS and CDR2 as YFSETQ. Trimming removed 3 bases from V and 8 bases from J; junction bases left unmatched: 11. The length of the CDR3 is 17 residues. This chain's CDR3 is CASSYGLAGAVRDEQFF. CDR3 DNA sequence: TGCGCCAGCAGCTACGGACTAGCGGGAGCGGTCAGGGATGAGCAGTTCTTC.

The V gene is TRBV28, the J gene TRBJ2-2; unclear D gene. V shed 3 bases and J shed 2 bases, with 10 bases lying between them. This CDR3 has 15 residues. Germline V gives CDR1 MDHEN, CDR2 SYDVKM. CDR3: CASSFWPKNTGELFF. The CDR3 DNA is TGTGCCAGCAGTTTTTGGCCTAAAAACACCGGGGAGCTGTTTTTT.

The chain is built from TRBV10-3 and TRBJ1-1; D ambiguous. Trimming stripped 3 bases from V and 6 bases from J, with 14 bases between. Germline loops: CDR1 ENHRY, CDR2 SYGVKD. The CDR3 runs 14 residues. The CDR3 is CAISEVGTAAEAFF. The CDR3, as DNA: TGTGCCATCAGTGAAGTCGGTACAGCTGCTGAAGCTTTCTTT.

V gene TRBV19 combines with J gene TRBJ2-3, with TRBD1 as a possible D gene (6 bases). CDR1 is LNHDA, CDR2 SQIVND, per germline (reference sequence). Trimming took 5 bases from V and 8 from J, leaving 17 bases between them. The CDR3 spans 14 residues. The CDR3 region has the DNA TGTGCCAGTAGTCTTACAACAGGGTTGAGTACGCAGTATTTT. Its translation is CASSLTTGLSTQYF.